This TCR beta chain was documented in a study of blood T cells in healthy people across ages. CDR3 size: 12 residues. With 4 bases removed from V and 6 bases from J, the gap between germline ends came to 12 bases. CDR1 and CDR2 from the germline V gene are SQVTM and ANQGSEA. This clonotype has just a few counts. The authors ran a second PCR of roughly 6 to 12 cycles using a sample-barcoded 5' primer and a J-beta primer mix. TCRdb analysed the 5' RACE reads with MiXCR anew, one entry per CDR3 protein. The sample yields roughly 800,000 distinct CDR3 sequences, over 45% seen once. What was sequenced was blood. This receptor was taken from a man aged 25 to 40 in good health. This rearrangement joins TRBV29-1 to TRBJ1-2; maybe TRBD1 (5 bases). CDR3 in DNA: TGCAGCGTTGGAGGGCAGGGCAATGGCTACACCTTC. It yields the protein CSVGGQGNGYTF.